This record looks at one T cell receptor (beta chain) sequence and its context. What it binds is unknown. Germline V lookup: CDR1 MNHEY, CDR2 SMNVEV (reference sequence). After removal of 5 bases from V and 4 bases from J, the junction contained 5 bases not matched to a gene. CDR3 size: 14 residues. These data come from a study of cytomegalovirus exposure and HLA in healthy donors. Study-wide points: The CMV antigen specificity of a few CMV-associated chains was confirmed through in vitro analysis. TCR beta chains numbering more than 150 were designated cytomegalovirus-associated. Most TCR sequences were rare, but some public TCRs occurred in many donors.

Sequencing was performed with immunoSEQ multiplex PCR; in TCRdb, only in-frame clones are kept and a portion is missing. The table lists roughly 330,000 clones, around 90% of them singletons. The sequenced material came from PBMCs. This chain connects TRBV27 to TRBJ1-2; 9 bases fit TRBD1. The TCR sequence derives from a young woman in good health and CMV-seropositive. CDR3 sequence reads: CASSPRDRAYGYTF. The DNA of the CDR3 is TGTGCCAGCAGTCCCCGGGACAGGGCCTATGGCTACACCTTC.